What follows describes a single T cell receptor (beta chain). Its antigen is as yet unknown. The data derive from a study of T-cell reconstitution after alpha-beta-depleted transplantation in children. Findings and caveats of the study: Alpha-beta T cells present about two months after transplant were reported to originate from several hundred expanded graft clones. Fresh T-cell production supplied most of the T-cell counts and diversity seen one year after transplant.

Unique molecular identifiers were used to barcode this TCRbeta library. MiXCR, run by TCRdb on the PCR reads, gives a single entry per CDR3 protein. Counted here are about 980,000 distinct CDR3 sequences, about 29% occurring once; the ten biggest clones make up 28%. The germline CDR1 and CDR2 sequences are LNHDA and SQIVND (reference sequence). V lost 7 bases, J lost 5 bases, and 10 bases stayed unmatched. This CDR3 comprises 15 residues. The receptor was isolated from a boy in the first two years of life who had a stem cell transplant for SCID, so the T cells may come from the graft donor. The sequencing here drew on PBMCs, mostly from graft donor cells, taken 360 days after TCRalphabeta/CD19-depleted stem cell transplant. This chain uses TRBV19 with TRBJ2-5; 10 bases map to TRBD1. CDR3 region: CASKASGTGEETQYF. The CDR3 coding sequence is TGTGCCAGTAAGGCTTCCGGGACAGGGGAGGAGACCCAGTACTTC.